This T cell receptor beta chain was found in a study of fetal regulatory T cell absence and autoimmunity. Whole-study results and caveats: Compared with cord blood, pancreas showed oligoclonal TCR enrichment, some clones over 95-fold.

Losses at the gene ends were 4 bases for V and 13 bases for J; bases not matched to a gene: 7. The CDR3 has 13 residues. Germline CDR1 reads SGHDN; CDR2 reads FVKESK. Profiled with immunoSEQ multiplex PCR; TCRdb holds only in-frame clones, not every one. The data show roughly 95,000 clones, with less than 80% seen just once and roughly 2% held by the top ten. To note about this clone: Its antigen is unidentified.

V is TRBV14 and J is TRBJ2-1, with 10 bases fitting TRBD2. The source material was pancreas tissue. The sequence was obtained from a male donor with IPEX syndrome. CDR3 in amino acids: CASSPLAGGLQFF. In DNA form, the CDR3 reads TGTGCCAGCAGCCCTTTAGCGGGAGGTCTCCAGTTCTTC.